This TCR beta chain was observed in a study of shared clonotypes between healthy human individuals. The CDR3 has 13 residues. J lost 7 bases, V lost 7 bases, and 8 bases had no gene match. Looked up from germline, CDR1 is MGHDK and CDR2 is SYGVNS. Donors, without exception, were Caucasian adults residing in Nashville, Tennessee. Produced via immunoSEQ multiplex PCR; TCRdb's table is partial and in-frame only. Altogether approximately 640,000 clones are present, around 91% being singletons, with the ten largest covering 34%. As to this clone: Its antigen is still unknown.

Study-level results: The rarefaction results pointed to incomplete sorted-subset sequencing despite large depth.

Sequencing was done on a sample of memory CD8+ T cells from PBMCs. The subset here: CD45RO+ cells pooled with CCR7-negative TemRA cells. The TCR was taken from a man between 18 and 29 years old in good health. Some clones in this sample may be carry-over from other donors' samples. The rearrangement uses TRBV25-1 and TRBJ1-2; TRBD1 agrees at 8 bases. CDR3 nucleotides: TGTGCCAGCATTGTTGACAGGGGAGGTGGCTACACCTTC. It yields the protein CASIVDRGGGYTF.